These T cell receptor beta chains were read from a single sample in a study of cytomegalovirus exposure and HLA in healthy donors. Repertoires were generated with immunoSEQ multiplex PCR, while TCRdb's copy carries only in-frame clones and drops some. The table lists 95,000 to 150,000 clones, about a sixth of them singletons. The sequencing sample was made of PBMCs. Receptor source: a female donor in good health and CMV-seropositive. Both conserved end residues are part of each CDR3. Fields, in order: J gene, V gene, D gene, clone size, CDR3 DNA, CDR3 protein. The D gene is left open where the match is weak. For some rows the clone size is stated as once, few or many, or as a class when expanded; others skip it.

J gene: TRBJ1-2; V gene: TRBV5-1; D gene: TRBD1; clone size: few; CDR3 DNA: TGCGCCAGCAGGGGAGGGACAGGGAGGATCGACTATGGCTACACCTTC; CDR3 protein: CASRGGTGRIDYGYTF
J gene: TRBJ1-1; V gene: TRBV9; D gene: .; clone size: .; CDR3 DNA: TGTGCCAGCAGCGTAGTGAGGGACACTGAAGCTTTCTTT; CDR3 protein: CASSVVRDTEAFF
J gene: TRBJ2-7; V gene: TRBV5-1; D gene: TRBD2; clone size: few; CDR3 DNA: TGCGCCAGCACCTACCTTGCGAGCGGGGGGCCCTCCTACGAGCAGTACTTC; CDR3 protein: CASTYLASGGPSYEQYF
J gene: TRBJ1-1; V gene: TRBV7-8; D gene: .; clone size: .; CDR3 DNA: TGTGCCAGCAGCCCGAGCACAGGAATGAACACTGAAGCTTTCTTT; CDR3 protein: CASSPSTGMNTEAFF
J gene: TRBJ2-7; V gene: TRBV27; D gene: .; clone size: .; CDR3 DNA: TGTGCCAGCAGTTTGGCGATGACAGGCTTCAGCGAGCAGTACTTC; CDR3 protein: CASSLAMTGFSEQYF
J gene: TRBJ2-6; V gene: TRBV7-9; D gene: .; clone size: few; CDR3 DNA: TGTGCCAGCAGCTCTCGAGGAACGGGACAAAACTCTGGGGCCAACGTCCTGACTTTC; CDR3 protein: CASSSRGTGQNSGANVLTF
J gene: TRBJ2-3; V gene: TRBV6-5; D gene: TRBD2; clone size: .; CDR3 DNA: TGTGCCAGCAGTTATCCCGACCCGGGGGGTACGCAGTATTTT; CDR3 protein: CASSYPDPGGTQYF
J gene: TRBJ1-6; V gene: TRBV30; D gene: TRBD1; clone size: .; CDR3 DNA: TGTGCCTGGAGGCTCGGACAGGGCGCCTTGGCCTATTCACCCCTCCACTTT; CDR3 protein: CAWRLGQGALAYSPLHF
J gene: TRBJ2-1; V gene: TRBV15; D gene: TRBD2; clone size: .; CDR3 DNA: TGTGCCACCAGCAGAGTAACTAGCGGGAGGTCTTCTGCGAATGAGCAGTTCTTC; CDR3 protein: CATSRVTSGRSSANEQFF
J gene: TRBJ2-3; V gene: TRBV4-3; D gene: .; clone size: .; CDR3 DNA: TGCGCCAGCAGCCGAGGAAGACAGGTTTCTAGCACAGATACGCAGTATTTT; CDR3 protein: CASSRGRQVSSTDTQYF
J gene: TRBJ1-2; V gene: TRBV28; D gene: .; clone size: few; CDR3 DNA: TGTGCCAGCAGTCAACAGACAGTTACCTATGGCTACACCTTC; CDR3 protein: CASSQQTVTYGYTF
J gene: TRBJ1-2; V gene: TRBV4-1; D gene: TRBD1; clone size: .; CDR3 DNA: TGCGCCAGCAGCCAAGGACACAGGGGGCTAGGCTACACCTTC; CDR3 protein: CASSQGHRGLGYTF
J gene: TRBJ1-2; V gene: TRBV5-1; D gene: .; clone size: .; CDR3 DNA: TGCGCCAGCAGCGGAGAGACTGAATACTATGGCTACACCTTC; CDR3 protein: CASSGETEYYGYTF
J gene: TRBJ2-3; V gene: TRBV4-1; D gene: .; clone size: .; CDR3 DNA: TGCGCCAGCAGCCTAGGGGGGGGACGCACAGATACGCAGTATTTT; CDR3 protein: CASSLGGGRTDTQYF
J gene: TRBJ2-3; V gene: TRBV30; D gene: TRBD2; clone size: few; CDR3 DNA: TGTGCCTGGAGTGTGGGTGCGGGGGGGCCGATATTCACAGATACGCAGTATTTT; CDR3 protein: CAWSVGAGGPIFTDTQYF
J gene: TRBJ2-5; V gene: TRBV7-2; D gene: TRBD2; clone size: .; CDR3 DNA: TGTGCCAGCAGCTCCTCTAGCGGGGTGTACCAAGAGACCCAGTACTTC; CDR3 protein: CASSSSSGVYQETQYF
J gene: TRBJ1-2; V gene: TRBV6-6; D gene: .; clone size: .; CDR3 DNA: TGTGCCAGCAGTTATAGGGGCCGAGAGAACTATGGCTACACCTTC; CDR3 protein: CASSYRGRENYGYTF
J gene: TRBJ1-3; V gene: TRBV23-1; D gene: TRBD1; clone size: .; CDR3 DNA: TGCGCCAGCAGTCTCGACAGGGCGGAAGTTGGAAACACCATATATTTT; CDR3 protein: CASSLDRAEVGNTIYF
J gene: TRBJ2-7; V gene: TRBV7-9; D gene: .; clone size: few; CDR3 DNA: TGTGCCAGCAGCTTCGGCCAGGCTATCTGCGAGCAGTACTTC; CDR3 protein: CASSFGQAICEQYF
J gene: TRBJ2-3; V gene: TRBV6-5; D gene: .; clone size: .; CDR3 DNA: TGTGCCAGCAGTTACACGACAGTCGATACGCAGTATTTT; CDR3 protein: CASSYTTVDTQYF
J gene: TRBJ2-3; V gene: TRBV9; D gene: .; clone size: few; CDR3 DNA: TGTGCCAGCAGCGGGGACTTTCGAGATACGCAGTATTTT; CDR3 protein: CASSGDFRDTQYF
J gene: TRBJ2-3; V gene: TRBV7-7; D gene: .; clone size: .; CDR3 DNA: TGTGCTAGCAGCCCCGGGGGATGGTGGGGTACGCAGTATTTT; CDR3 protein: CASSPGGWWGTQYF
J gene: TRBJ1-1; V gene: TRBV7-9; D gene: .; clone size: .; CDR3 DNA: TGTGCCAGCAGCTTAGGTGGCAGGAACACTGAAGCTTTCTTT; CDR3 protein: CASSLGGRNTEAFF
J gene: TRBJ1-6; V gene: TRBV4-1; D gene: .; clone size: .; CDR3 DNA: TGCGCCAGCAGCCACTCCCTTCACCTCTCGACAGGCCCTAATTCACCCTTCCACTTT; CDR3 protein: CASSHSLHLSTGPNSPFHF
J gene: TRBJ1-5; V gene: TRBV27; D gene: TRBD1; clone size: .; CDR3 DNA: TGTGCCAGCAGTCGTATAGGGACAGGGGGCCCCAATCAGCCCCAGCATTTT; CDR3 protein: CASSRIGTGGPNQPQHF
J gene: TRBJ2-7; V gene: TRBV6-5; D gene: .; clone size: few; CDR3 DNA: TGTGCCAGCAGTTACAAAACAGGGACCTACGAGCAGTACTTC; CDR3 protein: CASSYKTGTYEQYF
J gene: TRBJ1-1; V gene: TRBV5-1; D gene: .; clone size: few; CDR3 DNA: TGCGCCAGCAGCCCGGCCGGTCCAGGGGACACTGAAGCTTTCTTT; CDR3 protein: CASSPAGPGDTEAFF
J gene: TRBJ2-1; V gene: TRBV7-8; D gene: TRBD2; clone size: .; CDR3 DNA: TGTGCCAGCAGCTTAGCACTAGCGGGAGCTTCCTCCTACAATGAGCAGTTCTTC; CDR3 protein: CASSLALAGASSYNEQFF
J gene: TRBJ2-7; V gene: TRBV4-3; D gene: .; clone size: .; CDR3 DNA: TGCGCCAGCAGCCAAGCCCTAGCAATCGCTGGCTACGAGCAGTACTTC; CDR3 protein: CASSQALAIAGYEQYF
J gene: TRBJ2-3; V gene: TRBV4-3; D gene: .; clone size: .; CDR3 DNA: TGCGCCAGCAGCCAAGCAGTTGGCACAGATACGCAGTATTTT; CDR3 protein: CASSQAVGTDTQYF
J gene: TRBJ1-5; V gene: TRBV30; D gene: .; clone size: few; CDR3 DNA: TGTGCCTGGAGTGTGGAGGCGGCGCGGCCCCAGCATTTT; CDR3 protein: CAWSVEAARPQHF
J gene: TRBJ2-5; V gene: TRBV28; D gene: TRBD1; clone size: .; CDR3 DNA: TGTGCCAGCAGTTTTGGACAGGGATGGGAGACCCAGTACTTC; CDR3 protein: CASSFGQGWETQYF
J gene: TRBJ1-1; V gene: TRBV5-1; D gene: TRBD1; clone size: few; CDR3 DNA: TGCGCCAGCAGCACGGACAGGGGCCGGAACATGAACACTGAAGCTTTCTTT; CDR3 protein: CASSTDRGRNMNTEAFF
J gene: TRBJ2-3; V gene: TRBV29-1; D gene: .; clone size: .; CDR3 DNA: TGCAGCGCCGGGGAATTGTGGGGTTTTAGTTCCCGCACAGATACGCAGTATTTT; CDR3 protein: CSAGELWGFSSRTDTQYF
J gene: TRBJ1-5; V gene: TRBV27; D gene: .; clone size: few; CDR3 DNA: TGTGCCAGCAGCTCCAGGGGTAGCAATCAGCCCCAGCATTTT; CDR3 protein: CASSSRGSNQPQHF
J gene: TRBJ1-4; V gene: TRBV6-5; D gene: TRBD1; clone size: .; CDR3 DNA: TGTGCCAGCAAGACAGGGAATGAAAAACTGTTTTTT; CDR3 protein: CASKTGNEKLFF
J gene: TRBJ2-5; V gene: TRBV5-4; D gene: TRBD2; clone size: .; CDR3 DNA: TGTGCCAGCAGGCGGGGAGGACTAGCGCAGGAGACCCAGTACTTC; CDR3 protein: CASRRGGLAQETQYF
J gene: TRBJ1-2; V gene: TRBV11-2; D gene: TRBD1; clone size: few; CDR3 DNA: TGTGCCAGCAGCCCCAGGACAGGGGGGAGGTATGGCTACACCTTC; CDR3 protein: CASSPRTGGRYGYTF
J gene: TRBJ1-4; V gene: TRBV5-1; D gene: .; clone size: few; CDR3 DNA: TGCGCCAGCAGCCTAACGTCCGAGCCCTATTCGACAACTAATGAAAAACTGTTTTTT; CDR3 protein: CASSLTSEPYSTTNEKLFF
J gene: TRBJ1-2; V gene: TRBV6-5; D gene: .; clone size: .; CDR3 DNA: TGTGCCAGCAGTTACCGTGAGACAGCGAACTATGGCTACACCTTC; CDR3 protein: CASSYRETANYGYTF
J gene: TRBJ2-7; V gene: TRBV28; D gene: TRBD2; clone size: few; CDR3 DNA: TGTGCCAGCCTACTAGCGGGCTCTGACGAGCAGTACTTC; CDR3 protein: CASLLAGSDEQYF
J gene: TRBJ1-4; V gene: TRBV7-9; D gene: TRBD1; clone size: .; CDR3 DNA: TGTGCCAGCAGCTTGAAATTGGGACAGGGAAATGAAAAACTGTTTTTT; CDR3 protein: CASSLKLGQGNEKLFF
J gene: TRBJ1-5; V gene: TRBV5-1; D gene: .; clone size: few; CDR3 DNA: TGCGCCAGCAGCTTAGTTTTCGTTAAGGGGGATCAGCCCCAGCATTTT; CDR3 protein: CASSLVFVKGDQPQHF
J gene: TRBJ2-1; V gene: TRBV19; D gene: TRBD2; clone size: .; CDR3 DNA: TGTGCCAGTAGTCCCCGACTAGCTCACAATGAGCAGTTCTTC; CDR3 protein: CASSPRLAHNEQFF
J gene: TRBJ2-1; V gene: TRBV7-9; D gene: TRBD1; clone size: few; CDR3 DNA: TGTGCCAGCAGCTCGGGGACAGGGGTAAATGAGCAGTTCTTC; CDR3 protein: CASSSGTGVNEQFF
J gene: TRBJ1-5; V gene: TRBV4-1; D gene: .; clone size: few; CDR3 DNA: TGCGCCAGCAGCAGGGGATTCGGGCAGCCCCAGCATTTT; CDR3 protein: CASSRGFGQPQHF
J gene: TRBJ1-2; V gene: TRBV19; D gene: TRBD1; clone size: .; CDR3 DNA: TGTGCCAGTAATCCCGGGACAGGGGGTACTGCCAACTATGGCTACACCTTC; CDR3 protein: CASNPGTGGTANYGYTF
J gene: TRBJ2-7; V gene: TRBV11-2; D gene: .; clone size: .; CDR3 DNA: TGTGCCAGCAGGGATTCGACTGTCGAGCAGTACTTC; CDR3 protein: CASRDSTVEQYF
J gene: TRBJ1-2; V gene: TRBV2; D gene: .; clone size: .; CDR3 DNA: TGTGCCAGCAGTGAGGGGCAGGGCGGGGAAGGCTACACCTTC; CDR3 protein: CASSEGQGGEGYTF
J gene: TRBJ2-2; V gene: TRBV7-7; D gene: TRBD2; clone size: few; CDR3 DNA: TGTGCTAGCAGAACGGGGGGGCCCACCGGGGAGCTGTTTTTT; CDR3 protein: CASRTGGPTGELFF
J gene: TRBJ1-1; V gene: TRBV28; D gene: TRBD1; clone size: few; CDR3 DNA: TGTGCCAGCAGTTTTCGGGCAGGGGGCGCTGAAGCTTTCTTT; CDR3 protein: CASSFRAGGAEAFF
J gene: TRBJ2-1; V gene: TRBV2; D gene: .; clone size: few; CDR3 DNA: TGTGCCAGCAGTGAAGGTGATAGCGGCCTCCTCCTTACCTACAATGAGCAGTTCTTC; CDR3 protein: CASSEGDSGLLLTYNEQFF
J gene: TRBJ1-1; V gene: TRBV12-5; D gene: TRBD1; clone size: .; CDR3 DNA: TGTGCTAGTGGCTTGGGACAGGACACTGAAGCTTTCTTT; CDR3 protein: CASGLGQDTEAFF
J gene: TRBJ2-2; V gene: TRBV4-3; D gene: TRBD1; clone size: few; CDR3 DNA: TGCGCCAGCAGCCAAGATAACCTACCGGGACAGCCAAACACCGGGGAGCTGTTTTTT; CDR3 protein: CASSQDNLPGQPNTGELFF